This T cell receptor (beta chain) was sequenced for a study of T cell changes during pregnancy in multiple sclerosis. TCRdb keeps only in-frame clones here, not all; method: immunoSEQ multiplex PCR. The sample holds about 69,000 clones, about nine tenths seen once. This clone has just one count. This CDR3 comprises 14 residues. V was shortened by 2 bases and J by 7 bases, with 14 bases between the two germline ends. CDR1 and CDR2 (germline): SGHTA, FQGTGA. Sample: peripheral blood, taken in the third trimester of pregnancy. V usage is TRBV7-3 and J usage is TRBJ1-1, with D possibly TRBD1 on 5 matching bases. The sequence was collected from a female donor with multiple sclerosis, enrolled in a pregnancy study. The CDR3 nucleotides read TGTGCCAGCAGCTTAGATGGGGGGGTGCGTGAAGCTTTCTTT. This encodes CASSLDGGVREAFF.